A selection of T cell receptor beta chains follows, all from one sample in a study of control samples from healthy donors and cancer patients. Generated by immunoSEQ multiplex PCR, the TCRdb table keeps only in-frame clones and is missing some. The sample consists of 150,000 to 200,000 clones, approximately 94% of them appearing once. Material: blood. These receptors were taken from a woman under 30 in good health. Each CDR3 is given with its conserved first and last residue. D genes are given only for firm matches. For some rows the clone size is stated as once, few or many, or as a class when expanded; others skip it.

v_call: TRBV11-2; clone_size: .; d_call: .; j_call: TRBJ2-7; cdr3_nt: TGTGCCAGCAGCTTAGCCGTCGCGACCTACGAGCAGTACTTC; cdr3_aa: CASSLAVATYEQYF
v_call: TRBV19; clone_size: .; d_call: TRBD2; j_call: TRBJ2-7; cdr3_nt: TGTGCCAGTAGCCCTACAGGGGGGACTAGCGGGTCCTACGAGCAGTACTTC; cdr3_aa: CASSPTGGTSGSYEQYF
v_call: TRBV7-2; clone_size: .; d_call: TRBD1; j_call: TRBJ1-4; cdr3_nt: TGTGCCAGCAGCTTAGCCCCGGGACAGAATGAAAAACTGTTTTTT; cdr3_aa: CASSLAPGQNEKLFF
v_call: TRBV12-3/TRBV12-4; clone_size: .; d_call: .; j_call: TRBJ1-2; cdr3_nt: TGTGCCAGCAGTCCAAATGAGGCTGGCTACACCTTC; cdr3_aa: CASSPNEAGYTF
v_call: TRBV5-6; clone_size: once; d_call: .; j_call: TRBJ1-6; cdr3_nt: TGTGCCAGCAGCCCCCTGGTGGACCAGCGCTCACCCCTCCACTTT; cdr3_aa: CASSPLVDQRSPLHF
v_call: TRBV19; clone_size: .; d_call: TRBD1; j_call: TRBJ1-2; cdr3_nt: TGTGCCAGTAGTACTCCCGGGACAGAGACCAACTATGGCTACACCTTC; cdr3_aa: CASSTPGTETNYGYTF
v_call: TRBV7-3; clone_size: .; d_call: .; j_call: TRBJ2-1; cdr3_nt: TGTGCCAGCAGCTTAAGCAGGGAAAATGAGCAGTTCTTC; cdr3_aa: CASSLSRENEQFF
v_call: TRBV12-3/TRBV12-4; clone_size: once; d_call: .; j_call: TRBJ1-2; cdr3_nt: TGTGCCAGCAGTTTGGGGTATGGCTACACCTTC; cdr3_aa: CASSLGYGYTF
v_call: TRBV12-3/TRBV12-4; clone_size: .; d_call: .; j_call: TRBJ2-1; cdr3_nt: TGTGCCAGCAGTCGTAGACAGAACAATGAGCAGTTCTTC; cdr3_aa: CASSRRQNNEQFF
v_call: TRBV27; clone_size: .; d_call: .; j_call: TRBJ1-4; cdr3_nt: TGTGCCAGCAGAACTCTGGACCGAACAACTAATGAAAAACTGTTTTTT; cdr3_aa: CASRTLDRTTNEKLFF
v_call: TRBV10-2; clone_size: once; d_call: TRBD1; j_call: TRBJ1-1; cdr3_nt: TGCGCCAGCAGTGGGTGGACAGGGAGATCTAGGGGTGAAGCTTTCTTT; cdr3_aa: CASSGWTGRSRGEAFF
v_call: TRBV7-2; clone_size: .; d_call: TRBD2; j_call: TRBJ2-5; cdr3_nt: TGTGCCAGCAGCTTAGCTGATGTAGCGGGGGCGACCTGGGAGACCCAGTACTTC; cdr3_aa: CASSLADVAGATWETQYF
v_call: TRBV12-3/TRBV12-4; clone_size: .; d_call: .; j_call: TRBJ1-2; cdr3_nt: TGTGCCAGCAGTTTTTGGGGGGATGGCTACACCTTC; cdr3_aa: CASSFWGDGYTF
v_call: TRBV7-9; clone_size: .; d_call: .; j_call: TRBJ1-4; cdr3_nt: TGTGCCAGCAGCCCAAGCACACCCCTCGGTAATGAAAAACTGTTTTTT; cdr3_aa: CASSPSTPLGNEKLFF
v_call: TRBV4-1; clone_size: .; d_call: .; j_call: TRBJ1-6; cdr3_nt: TGCGCCAGCAGCCATTCGAAGGATTCACCCCTCCACTTT; cdr3_aa: CASSHSKDSPLHF
v_call: TRBV2; clone_size: .; d_call: .; j_call: TRBJ1-3; cdr3_nt: TGTGCCAGCAGTGACAGGGTCCCATCTGGAAACACCATATATTTT; cdr3_aa: CASSDRVPSGNTIYF
v_call: TRBV25-1; clone_size: .; d_call: .; j_call: TRBJ1-1; cdr3_nt: TGTGCCAGCATGGAAGGTTGGAACACTGAAGCTTTCTTT; cdr3_aa: CASMEGWNTEAFF
v_call: TRBV11-2; clone_size: .; d_call: TRBD2; j_call: TRBJ2-5; cdr3_nt: TGTGCCAGCAGCCAAACTTCTAGCGGGGGCCCTGTACAAGAGACCCAGTACTTC; cdr3_aa: CASSQTSSGGPVQETQYF
v_call: TRBV21-1; clone_size: few; d_call: .; j_call: TRBJ1-5; cdr3_nt: TGTGCCAGCAGCAAAGCCGGGGGGTATAGCAATCAGCCCCAGCATTTT; cdr3_aa: CASSKAGGYSNQPQHF
v_call: TRBV27; clone_size: .; d_call: .; j_call: TRBJ1-1; cdr3_nt: TGTGCCAGCAGTTTATGGTCCGGGGGTGAAGCTTTCTTT; cdr3_aa: CASSLWSGGEAFF
v_call: TRBV7-9; clone_size: .; d_call: TRBD1; j_call: TRBJ2-7; cdr3_nt: TGTGCCAGCAGCCTTTTTAACAGGGGGATTTTCTACGAGCAGTACTTC; cdr3_aa: CASSLFNRGIFYEQYF
v_call: TRBV3-1/TRBV3-2; clone_size: .; d_call: .; j_call: TRBJ2-1; cdr3_nt: TGTGCCAGCAGCCCCCGCGCAGGAAATGAGCAGTTCTTC; cdr3_aa: CASSPRAGNEQFF
v_call: TRBV3-1/TRBV3-2; clone_size: .; d_call: .; j_call: TRBJ2-7; cdr3_nt: TGTGCCAGCAGCCATAAAAGCTCGGACACGGACTACTACGAGCAGTACTTC; cdr3_aa: CASSHKSSDTDYYEQYF
v_call: TRBV12-3/TRBV12-4; clone_size: once; d_call: .; j_call: TRBJ1-5; cdr3_nt: TGTGCCAGCAGTTCCCGTGACATTCAGCCCCAGCATTTT; cdr3_aa: CASSSRDIQPQHF
v_call: TRBV25-1; clone_size: .; d_call: .; j_call: TRBJ2-2; cdr3_nt: TGTGCCAGCAGTGAATATACTATGATTTTT; cdr3_aa: CASSEYTMIF
v_call: TRBV6-4; clone_size: .; d_call: .; j_call: TRBJ1-5; cdr3_nt: TGTGCCAGCAGTGTTACCATTAATCAGCCCCAGCATTTT; cdr3_aa: CASSVTINQPQHF